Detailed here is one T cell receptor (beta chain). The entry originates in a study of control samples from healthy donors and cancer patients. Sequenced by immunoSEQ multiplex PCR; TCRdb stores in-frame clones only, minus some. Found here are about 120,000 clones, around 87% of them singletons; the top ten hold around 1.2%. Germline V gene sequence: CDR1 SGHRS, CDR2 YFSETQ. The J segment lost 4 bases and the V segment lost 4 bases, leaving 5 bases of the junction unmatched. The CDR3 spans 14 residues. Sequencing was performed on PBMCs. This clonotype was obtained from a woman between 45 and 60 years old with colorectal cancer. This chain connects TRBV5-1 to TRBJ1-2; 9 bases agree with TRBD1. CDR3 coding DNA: TGCGCCAGCAGCCGAGGACAGGGGAGCTATGGCTACACCTTC. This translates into CASSRGQGSYGYTF.